The next 30 T cell receptor beta chains were all read from a single sample in a study of T cell repertoires in cytomegalovirus infection. TCRdb called the reads again in MiXCR, with one record for every CDR3 protein. The data contain about 140,000 distinct CDR3 sequences, 5.5% to 8% of them singletons. Sequenced sample: PBMCs. The source of these receptors is a human donor in good health (CMV status not recorded). Some clones in this sample may be carry-over from other donors' samples.

J is TRBJ1-1 and V is TRBV2; D gene ambiguous. The CDR3 is 14 amino acids. CDR1 is SNHLY, CDR2 FYNNEI, per germline. Trimming removed 3 bases at V and 4 bases at J, with 12 bases between. In nucleotides, the CDR3 is TGTGCCAGCAGTGAGGAGGCCGGCGCCACTGAAGCTTTCTTT. It specifies CASSEEAGATEAFF.

This clonotype showed up many times. V usage is TRBV5-4 and J usage is TRBJ2-7, with a tentative D call TRBD1 (5 bases). Trimming took 2 bases from V and 12 from J, leaving 15 bases between them. The CDR3 is made up of 12 amino acids. CDR1 is SGHNT and CDR2 is YYREEE in the germline V gene (reference sequence). The CDR3 sequence: CASSFYRGRGYF. CDR3 bases: TGTGCCAGCAGCTTTTACCGTGGAAGGGGGTACTTC. Full variable domain (outside the CDR3, taken from reference TRBV5-4 and TRBJ2-7): ETGVTQSPTHLIKTRGQQVTLRCSSQSGHNTVSWYQQALGQGPQFIFQYYREEENGRGNFPPRFSGLQFPNYSSELNVNALELDDSALYLCASSFYRGRGYFGPGTRLTVT.

This clonotype was counted many times. The CDR3 nucleotides are TGTGCCAGCAGTCCGACTGGACTGAACACTGAAGCTTTCTTT. Its protein is CASSPTGLNTEAFF. The chain joins TRBV7-3 to TRBJ1-1, with unresolved D. CDR1 is SGHTA, CDR2 FQGTGA, per germline. CDR3 length: 14 residues. V was cut by 6 bases and J by 0 bases, with 11 bases left in between.

This clonotype came up a few times. This chain connects TRBV5-1 to TRBJ2-1; 8 bases map to TRBD1. V was clipped by 0 bases and J by 4 bases; unmatched bases: 6. The CDR3 sequence is 16 residues long. Germline V gene sequence: CDR1 SGHRS, CDR2 YFSETQ. The CDR3 reads CASSLDGRGPYNEQFF. CDR3 sequence (DNA): TGCGCCAGCAGCTTGGATGGCAGGGGGCCTTACAATGAGCAGTTCTTC.

This clonotype was observed many times. The rearrangement uses TRBV4-3 and TRBJ1-2, with 7 bases identical to TRBD1. With 4 bases clipped from V and 3 bases from J, the junction kept 5 bases outside the gene matches. Germline V gene sequence: CDR1 LGHNA, CDR2 YSLEER. The CDR3 is 14 amino acids. CDR3: CASSPRGTDYGYTF. The CDR3 bases are TGCGCCAGCAGCCCCAGGGGGACGGACTATGGCTACACCTTC.

This clonotype was recorded many times. The chain uses TRBV7-9 and TRBJ2-2, with TRBD2 matching over 7 bases. Germline V gives CDR1 SEHNR, CDR2 FQNEAQ (reference sequence). There are 15 residues in the CDR3. The V gene end was trimmed by 3 bases and the J gene end by 9 bases; junction bases not matched to a gene: 10. The CDR3 DNA sequence: TGTGCCAGCAGCTTCGGCACTAGCGTAGGGAGGGAGCTGTTTTTT. Its translation is CASSFGTSVGRELFF.

This clonotype was observed many times. The V call is TRBV7-3, the J call TRBJ2-6; TRBD1 matches at 8 bases. Germline V gene lookup returns CDR1 SGHTA and CDR2 FQGTGA. V shed 5 bases, J shed 1 base, and the junction held 10 bases outside the gene matches. CDR3 length equals 18 residues. CDR3 nucleotide sequence: TGTGCCAGCAGCAGAACCGGGACAGGACTGTCTGGGGCCAACGTCCTGACTTTC. Translated: CASSRTGTGLSGANVLTF.

The table lists this clonotype with many counts. The chain carries TRBV11-3 and TRBJ1-2, with 12 bases fitting TRBD1. The CDR3 covers 15 residues. Germline CDR1 and CDR2: SGHNT and YENEEA. The J segment lost 8 bases and the V segment lost 1 base, leaving 5 bases of the junction unmatched. The DNA of the CDR3 is TGTGCCAGCAGCTTAGCGGGGACAGGGGGCCGGGGCTACACCTTC. Encoded protein: CASSLAGTGGRGYTF.

At least ten counts were recorded for this clonotype. The chain has TRBV28 and TRBJ1-2; D unresolved. V lost 1 base and J lost 3, with 12 bases in between. The CDR3 contains 15 residues. Germline CDR1 MDHEN, CDR2 SYDVKM. CDR3 DNA: TGTGCCAGCAGTTTATTGACCCCATTGGACTATGGCTACACCTTC. As protein: CASSLLTPLDYGYTF.

This clonotype was observed at least ten times. DNA of the CDR3: TGTGCCAGCAGACTTAGCGGGGGCTACGGTGAGCAGTTCTTC. Translated: CASRLSGGYGEQFF. J is TRBJ2-1 and V is TRBV6-2 or TRBV6-3, with 9 bases that match TRBD2. V lost 6 bases, J lost 9 bases, and 9 bases stayed unmatched. The CDR3 is 14 amino acids. Germline lookup yields CDR1 MNHEY and CDR2 SVGEGT.

The table lists this clonotype with many counts. DNA for the CDR3: TGTGCCAGCAGCTTATACCGGGTCTCGAACACCGGGGAGCTGTTTTTT. Translating it yields CASSLYRVSNTGELFF. The chain couples TRBV7-2 to TRBJ2-2; no clear D gene. The CDR3 is made up of 16 amino acids. V lost 2 bases and J 0 bases, leaving 10 bases between the germline ends. The germline V gene has CDR1 SGHTA and CDR2 FQGNSA.

This clonotype has a count of ten or more. This chain joins TRBV7-2 and TRBJ2-7; 11 positions match TRBD1. The CDR3 runs to 16 residues. Trimming took 1 base from V and 6 from J; bases not matched to a gene: 8. Looked up from germline, CDR1 is SGHTA and CDR2 is FQGNSA. The DNA of the CDR3 is TGTGCCAGCAGCTTAGGTATTCGGACAGGGGGCGGCGAGCAGTACTTC. Protein: CASSLGIRTGGGEQYF.

This clonotype has ten or more counts. The rearrangement links TRBV28 to TRBJ1-5, with 11 bases that match TRBD1. With 6 bases clipped from V and 7 bases from J, the junction kept 11 bases outside the gene matches. The germline V gene encodes CDR1 MDHEN and CDR2 SYDVKM. The CDR3 covers 16 residues. The DNA of the CDR3 is TGTGCCAGCAGGCGGGGGGGACAGGGGGTGTGGCAGCCCCAGCATTTT. The encoded protein is CASRRGGQGVWQPQHF.

V is TRBV6-2 or TRBV6-3 and J is TRBJ2-1; 8 nucleotides agree with TRBD2. V was clipped by 0 bases and J by 8 bases; unmatched bases: 3. Germline CDR1 is MNHEY and CDR2 is SVGEGT. The CDR3 covers 14 residues. The CDR3 loop is CASSYSGGAYEQFF. In DNA form, the CDR3 reads TGTGCCAGCAGTTACTCCGGGGGGGCGTATGAGCAGTTCTTC.

The chain couples TRBV20-1 to TRBJ2-2; D remains ambiguous. The CDR3 totals 14 residues. Deletions cut 3 bases from V and 2 bases from J, with 10 bases between. Germline CDR1 DFQATT, CDR2 SNEGSKA (reference sequence). CDR3: CSASHLPNTGELFF. CDR3 nucleotides: TGCAGTGCTAGCCACCTCCCCAACACCGGGGAGCTGTTTTTT.

In this sample, this clonotype turned up a few times. The rearrangement links TRBV20-1 to TRBJ1-1; 7 bases are shared with TRBD1. Germline CDR1 DFQATT, CDR2 SNEGSKA (reference sequence). The V gene end was trimmed by 6 bases and the J gene end by 1 base; junction bases not matched to a gene: 11. The CDR3 contains 15 residues. CDR3 sequence: CSADDRTGPNTEAFF. CDR3 coding DNA: TGCAGTGCGGATGACCGGACAGGCCCGAACACTGAAGCTTTCTTT.

The sample holds many counts of this clonotype. CDR3 DNA: TGTGCCAGCAGCTTAGAAGGGCCAGCGCGGGGGACCCAGTACTTC. It codes for CASSLEGPARGTQYF. The chain has TRBV7-2 and TRBJ2-5; tentatively, D is TRBD2 (6 bases). This CDR3 spans 15 amino acids. The ends were cut back, 1 base at V and 7 bases at J, with 16 bases in the middle. Germline CDR1 reads SGHTA; CDR2 reads FQGNSA. The whole variable domain, remainder taken from reference TRBV7-2 and TRBJ2-5, is GAGVSQSPSNKVTEKGKDVELRCDPISGHTALYWYRQSLGQGLEFLIYFQGNSAPDKSGLPSDRFSAERTGGSVSTLTIQRTQQEDSAVYLCASSLEGPARGTQYFGPGTRLLVL.

The V call is TRBV14, the J call TRBJ1-2; possible D gene TRBD1, 5 bases. With 3 bases removed from V and 4 bases from J, the gap between germline ends came to 15 bases. CDR1 is SGHDN, CDR2 FVKESK, per germline. The CDR3 spans 15 residues. CDR3 sequence reads: CASSQGQERGYGYTF. CDR3 coding DNA: TGTGCCAGCAGCCAGGGGCAGGAACGAGGCTATGGCTACACCTTC.

Only a few counts were recorded for this clonotype. The chain employs TRBV20-1 and TRBJ2-7; D perhaps matches TRBD2 (6 bases). This CDR3 is built from 14 residues. Germline assignment: CDR1 DFQATT and CDR2 SNEGSKA (reference sequence). Trimming left V 4 bases short and J 8 bases short, with 21 bases between. The CDR3 reads CSANGGAARIQQYF. CDR3 coding DNA: TGCAGTGCTAACGGGGGAGCAGCTAGGATTCAGCAGTACTTC.

The chain links TRBV20-1 to TRBJ1-5, with TRBD1 matching 9 bases. CDR1 DFQATT and CDR2 SNEGSKA come from the germline V gene (reference sequence). CDR3 length equals 15 residues. Trimming took 5 bases from V and 6 from J; bases not matched to a gene: 11. The CDR3 loop is CSAGKGQGFRQPQHF. In DNA form, the CDR3 reads TGCAGTGCTGGAAAGGGACAGGGATTTCGTCAGCCCCAGCATTTT.

This clonotype was counted many times. The genes are TRBV12-3 or TRBV12-4 and TRBJ1-1; D is unclear. The ends were cut back, 1 base at V and 6 bases at J, with 6 bases in the middle. The CDR3 is 12 residues long. CDR3 sequence (DNA): TGTGCCAGCAGTTTAGGGGGTCCTGAAGCTTTCTTT. The encoded protein is CASSLGGPEAFF.

This clonotype was found many times. The chain links TRBV11-1 to TRBJ2-7; TRBD2 might be the D (6 bases). Trimming cost V 3 bases and J 2 bases, with 8 bases left between them. The CDR3 has 13 residues. Germline V gene sequence: CDR1 SGHAT, CDR2 FQDESV (reference sequence). The CDR3 protein is CASSFTGAYEQYF. CDR3 nucleotides: TGTGCCAGCAGCTTTACGGGGGCCTACGAGCAGTACTTC.

The CDR3 region is CASARDHQETQYF. In nucleotides, the CDR3 is TGTGCCAGCGCGAGGGACCACCAAGAGACCCAGTACTTC. The chain has TRBV7-3 and TRBJ2-5, with D perhaps matching TRBD1 or TRBD2 (5 bases each). This CDR3 region has 13 residues. The V end was cut by 8 bases, the J end by 0 bases, with 10 bases between. Germline values: CDR1 SGHTA, CDR2 FQGTGA.

This clonotype was found many times. V gene TRBV12-3 or TRBV12-4 combines with J gene TRBJ2-3; D unclear. The CDR3 has 15 amino acids. V lost 6 bases and J lost 6, with 19 bases in between. The CDR3 nucleotides are TGTGCCAGCAGCTCCGGGCCAATAAAAGCGGATACGCAGTATTTT. This encodes CASSSGPIKADTQYF.

This clonotype was seen repeatedly, ten times or more. This chain links TRBV4-1 with TRBJ2-2; D might be TRBD2 (6 bases). This CDR3 region has 15 residues. The germline gives CDR1 MGHRA, CDR2 YSYEKL. Between the trimmed V and J ends, which lost 3 bases and 7 bases, there was a span of 15 bases. In DNA, the CDR3 is TGCGCCAGCAGCCACCCGGGGGATTTCTACGGGGAGCTGTTTTTT. Amino acids: CASSHPGDFYGELFF.

The table lists this clonotype with a few counts. This chain links TRBV14 with TRBJ2-3, with D perhaps given as TRBD1 or TRBD2 (5 bases each). Germline CDR1 and CDR2: SGHDN and FVKESK. The CDR3 length is 18 residues. Between the trimmed V and J ends, which lost 4 bases and 1 base, there was a span of 21 bases. The CDR3 loop is CASSPFGEGREGTDTQYF. CDR3 DNA: TGTGCCAGCAGCCCCTTCGGGGAAGGCAGGGAAGGCACAGATACGCAGTATTTT.

This clonotype has ten or more counts. The chain is built from TRBV28 and TRBJ2-7; D is undetermined. Germline V lookup: CDR1 MDHEN, CDR2 SYDVKM. The CDR3 has 13 amino acids. V lost 2 bases, J lost 2 bases, and 7 bases lay in between. The CDR3 region has the DNA TGTGCCAGCAGTTTAGGGCACCCCTACGAGCAGTACTTC. Translated: CASSLGHPYEQYF.

This clonotype was counted many times. This chain joins TRBV7-2 and TRBJ2-2; D gene uncertain. The CDR3 is 18 amino acids. The germline CDR1 and CDR2 sequences are SGHTA and FQGNSA. V gave up 5 bases and J gave up 1 base, with 20 bases separating them. CDR3: CASSPSMGRVMNTGELFF. CDR3 nucleotides: TGTGCCAGCAGCCCCTCAATGGGTCGGGTGATGAACACCGGGGAGCTGTTTTTT.

At least ten counts were recorded for this clonotype. The V gene is TRBV29-1, the J gene TRBJ1-1; D gene ambiguous. The CDR3 totals 12 residues. The germline V and J ends were trimmed by 3 bases and 6 bases, with 11 bases remaining between them. Looked up from germline, CDR1 is SQVTM and CDR2 is ANQGSEA. Here the CDR3 reads CSVDPSNAEAFF. The CDR3 DNA follows: TGCAGCGTTGACCCATCGAATGCTGAAGCTTTCTTT.

V is TRBV25-1 and J is TRBJ2-4, with D hard to call. Trimming took 1 base from V and 16 from J, leaving 17 bases between them. This CDR3 contains 13 residues. Germline lookup yields CDR1 MGHDK and CDR2 SYGVNS. The CDR3 spells CASSELGFTKFYF. The CDR3 DNA sequence: TGTGCCAGCAGTGAATTGGGGTTTACGAAGTTCTACTTC.